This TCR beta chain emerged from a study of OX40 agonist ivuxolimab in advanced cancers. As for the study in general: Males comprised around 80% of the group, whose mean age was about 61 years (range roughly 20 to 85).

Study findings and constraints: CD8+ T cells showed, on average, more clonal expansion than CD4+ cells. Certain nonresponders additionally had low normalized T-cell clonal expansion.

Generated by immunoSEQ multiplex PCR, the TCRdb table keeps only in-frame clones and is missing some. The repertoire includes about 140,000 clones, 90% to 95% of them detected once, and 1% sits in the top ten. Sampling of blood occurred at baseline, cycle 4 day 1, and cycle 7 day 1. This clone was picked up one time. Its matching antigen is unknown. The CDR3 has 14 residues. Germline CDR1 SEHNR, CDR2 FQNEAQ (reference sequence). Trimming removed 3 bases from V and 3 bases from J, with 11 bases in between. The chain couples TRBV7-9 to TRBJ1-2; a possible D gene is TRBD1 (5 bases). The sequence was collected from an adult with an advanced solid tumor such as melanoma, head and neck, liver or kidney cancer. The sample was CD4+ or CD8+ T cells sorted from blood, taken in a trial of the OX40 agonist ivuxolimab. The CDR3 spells CASSFAGGDYGYTF. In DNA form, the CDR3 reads TGTGCCAGCAGCTTCGCGGGGGGAGACTATGGCTACACCTTC.